Included here is one TCR beta chain sequence, with context. Its antigen is still unknown. This specimen comes from a study of response to subunit inactivated influenza vaccine. Overall study findings and caveats: Authors suggested few new T cells are recruited by each seasonal influenza vaccination.

Each CDR3 protein is one row after TCRdb ran MiXCR on the RT-PCR reads. The table records some 850,000 distinct CDR3 sequences, less than 20% of them present only once. The sequence was obtained from a man aged 45-65 years who received an inactivated influenza vaccine. Here the sequenced sample was PBMCs from blood, taken roughly 5 days after vaccination.

In DNA, the CDR3 is TGCAGTGCCCCCTCGGCTAGCGGGAGTGTTTATGAGCAGTTCTTC. Translation gives CSAPSASGSVYEQFF. V and J are TRBV20-1 and TRBJ2-1; 10 bases align to TRBD2. Germline CDR1 DFQATT, CDR2 SNEGSKA (reference sequence). The CDR3 consists of 15 residues. V lost 6 bases, J lost 8 bases, and 13 bases stayed unmatched.